This T cell receptor beta chain was identified in a study of CXCR3-negative and CXCR3-positive naive CD8 T cells. Looking at the study overall: The study obtained around 130 million TRB reads, about 1.5 +/- 0.3 million per library.

Comments on this clonotype: Antigen: not known.

UMI-labeled 5' RACE yielded the TRB cDNA libraries. TCRdb re-called the 5' RACE reads and catalogs CDR3 proteins one per entry, DNA excluded. Listed are around 150,000 distinct CDR3 sequences; around 0.37% falls within the top ten. Whole-study findings and limits: A higher hydrophobicity marked the TRB CDR3s of CXCR3-positive naive cells versus CXCR3-negative naive cells. In both naive subsets diversity was comparably high, whereas memory CD8+ cells showed much lower diversity.

The material sequenced was naive CXCR3+ CD8+ T cells from blood. Subset: CD45RO-CCR7+CD27+CD95- naive CD8+ T cells expressing CXCR3 (TNR3+). The sequence derives from a human donor in good health. Some clones in this sample may be carry-over from other donors' samples.

This CDR3 is CASSPGTGAFYEQYF. The chain couples TRBV29-1 to TRBJ2-7; TCRdb indicates TRBD1, and absent DNA this call remains unverified. The CDR3 loop spans 15 amino acids. The V gene's germline CDR1 is SQVTM and CDR2 ANQGSEA.